The 13 T cell receptor beta chains given below trace back to one sample, sequenced in a study of blood T cells in healthy people across ages (dated by TCRdb to the mid-2010s). Library preparation used 5' RACE. TCRdb records Illumina HiSeq 2500 as the sequencer. A second PCR of roughly 7 to 11 cycles was performed with a sample-barcoded 5' primer and a J-beta primer mix. TCRdb trimmed the raw reads at Q25, called clones with MiXCR and kept productive beta chains. One record per CDR3 amino acid sequence lists the most common genes and DNA. The sample table holds 720,000 or so distinct CDR3 sequences, of which approximately 40% were seen once. Of the sample, approximately 31% falls within the top ten clones. The sequenced sample was blood. These receptors originate from an elderly man in good health.

With regard to this clonotype: Compared with germline, one end of the junction differs, possibly owing to a read error. The chain joins TRBV5-1 to TRBJ2-6, with a tentative D call TRBD1 (6 bases). Looked up from germline, CDR1 is SGHRS and CDR2 is YFSETQ. This CDR3 spans 15 amino acids. Here the CDR3 DNA reads TGCGCCAGCAGCTCTACAGGGATAGGGGTCAACGTCCTGACTTTC. Translated, it gives CASSSTGIGVNVLTF.

The table lists this clonotype with a few counts. The chain is built from TRBV6-1 and TRBJ2-1; 9 bases match TRBD1. The junction had 6 bases not matched to a gene; V was cut back by 2 bases and J by 7 bases. The CDR3 is made up of 15 amino acids. The V gene's germline CDR1 is MNHNS and CDR2 SASEGT. Here the CDR3 reads CASSEQQGARNEQFF. For the CDR3, the DNA is TGTGCCAGCAGTGAACAACAGGGGGCTAGGAATGAGCAGTTCTTC.

This chain's CDR3 is CASRDRGATNEKLFF. The CDR3 DNA reads as TGTGCCAGCAGGGACAGGGGTGCAACTAATGAAAAACTGTTTTTT. V is TRBV11-2 and J is TRBJ1-4, with 9 bases matching TRBD1. CDR1 and CDR2 (germline): SGHAT, FQNNGV. The CDR3 extends over 15 amino acids. J lost 0 bases, V lost 6 bases, and 2 bases had no gene match.

Comment on this clonotype: The junction departs from the called germline gene at one end, perhaps through a read error. CDR3 region: CACSSHGGVSAYEQYF. The CDR3 coding sequence is TGTGCCTGCAGTTCCCACGGCGGGGTTTCTGCCTACGAGCAGTACTTC. The chain carries TRBV12-3 or TRBV12-4 and TRBJ2-7; the D gene is possibly TRBD2 (6 bases). This CDR3 comprises 16 residues.

This clonotype was found a few times. The chain carries TRBV14 and TRBJ2-1, with TRBD2 identical over 10 bases. Germline V CDR1 and CDR2: SGHDN, FVKESK. This CDR3 spans 21 amino acids. The J segment lost 9 bases and the V segment lost 3 bases, leaving 26 bases of the junction unmatched. The DNA of the CDR3 is TGTGCCAGCAGCCATAACCGCCCCGGACTAGCGGCCAATTCCAGGGACCTTGAGCAGTTCTTC. It encodes CASSHNRPGLAANSRDLEQFF.

This clonotype appeared once. The chain is built from TRBV6-6 and TRBJ2-1, with TRBD2 as a possible D gene (5 bases). Germline CDR1 is MNHNY and CDR2 is SVGAGI (reference sequence). Trimming removed 8 bases from V and 5 bases from J, with 7 bases in between. The CDR3 has 11 amino acids. The chain's CDR3 is CASVRDNEQFF. The CDR3 bases are TGTGCCAGCGTGAGGGACAATGAGCAGTTCTTC.

The rearrangement joins TRBV9 to TRBJ2-1; possible D gene TRBD1, 6 bases. V was trimmed by 3 bases and J by 2 bases, leaving 21 bases between them. Per the germline V gene, CDR1 is SGDLS and CDR2 is YYNGEE. The CDR3 is 18 residues long. The CDR3: CASSAQLPRGGAYNEQFF. The CDR3 DNA follows: TGTGCCAGCAGCGCACAGCTCCCCAGGGGCGGAGCCTACAATGAGCAGTTCTTC.

With regard to this clonotype: A read error may explain this, as a much larger clone is one base away. The rearrangement uses TRBV7-2 and TRBJ2-1; 8 nucleotides agree with TRBD2. The DNA end is more similar to TRBJ2-7, so the J call may be wrong. CDR1 SGHTA and CDR2 FQGNSA come from the germline V gene. The CDR3 runs to 16 residues. CDR3 sequence: CASSLEVAGGDYEQYF. CDR3 coding DNA: TGTGCCAGCAGCTTAGAGGTGGCGGGAGGTGACTATGAGCAGTACTTC.

In DNA, the CDR3 is TGTGCCAGCAGTTTAAGCAGCGACAATGAGCAGTTCTTC. Translated: CASSLSSDNEQFF. This chain joins TRBV27 and TRBJ2-1; the D is unclear. The CDR3 totals 13 residues. Trimming removed 2 bases at V and 5 bases at J, with 7 bases between. The germline CDR1 and CDR2 sequences are MNHEY and SMNVEV (reference sequence).

The chain recombines TRBV7-6 with TRBJ2-5; D uncertain. Trimming left V 2 bases short and J 3 bases short, with 4 bases between. Germline lookup yields CDR1 SGHVS and CDR2 FNYEAQ. The CDR3 sequence is 12 residues long. The CDR3: CASSLSEETQYF. The DNA of the CDR3 is TGTGCCAGCAGCTTAAGTGAAGAGACCCAGTACTTC.

Points on this clonotype: Its ends do not fully match the called genes, so a read error is possible. V and J are TRBV29-1 and TRBJ2-5, with a weak D call TRBD1 (6 bases). The CDR3 is 14 residues long. The germline V gene encodes CDR1 SQVTM and CDR2 ANQGSEA. Here the CDR3 DNA reads TGCAGCTTTGACCCGGGGAAAGGGGACAATGAGCAGTACTTC. This encodes CSFDPGKGDNEQYF.

This clonotype was seen only a few times. This sequence joins TRBV7-2 and TRBJ2-5; TRBD1 aligns across 8 bases. The germline V gene has CDR1 SGHTA and CDR2 FQGNSA. The V segment lost 5 bases and the J segment 6 bases; nucleotides outside the gene matches: 11. There are 15 residues in the CDR3. CDR3 amino acids: CASSLDRGSPKTQYF. DNA of the CDR3: TGTGCCAGCAGCCTCGACAGGGGAAGTCCGAAGACCCAGTACTTC. The variable domain in full, completed from reference TRBV7-2 and TRBJ2-5, reads GAGVSQSPSNKVTEKGKDVELRCDPISGHTALYWYRQSLGQGLEFLIYFQGNSAPDKSGLPSDRFSAERTGGSVSTLTIQRTQQEDSAVYLCASSLDRGSPKTQYFGPGTRLLVL.

The chain carries TRBV6-6 and TRBJ1-2, with D possibly matching TRBD1 (6 bases). The CDR3 consists of 12 residues. V lost 7 bases to trimming and J lost 6 bases, with 12 bases between them. CDR1 and CDR2 (germline): MNHNY, SVGAGI (reference sequence). The CDR3 coding sequence is TGTGCCAGCACCCAGGGGCAGGATGGCTACACCTTC. It encodes CASTQGQDGYTF.